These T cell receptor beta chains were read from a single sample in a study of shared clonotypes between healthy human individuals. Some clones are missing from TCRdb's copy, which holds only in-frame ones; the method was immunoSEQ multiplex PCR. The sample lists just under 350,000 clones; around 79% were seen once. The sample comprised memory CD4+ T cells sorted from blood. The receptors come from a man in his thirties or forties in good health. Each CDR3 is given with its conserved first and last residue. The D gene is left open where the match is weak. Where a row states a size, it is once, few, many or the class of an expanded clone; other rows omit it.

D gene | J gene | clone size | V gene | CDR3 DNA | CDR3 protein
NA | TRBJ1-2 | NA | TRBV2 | TGTGCCAGCAGAGGGGAGGGCTACACCTTC | CASRGEGYTF
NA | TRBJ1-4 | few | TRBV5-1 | TGCGCCAGCAGCTTGAGGGGAACAACTAATGAAAAACTGTTTTTT | CASSLRGTTNEKLFF
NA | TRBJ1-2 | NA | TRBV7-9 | TGTGCCAGCAGCCGAACAACAGGGCCCTACACCTTC | CASSRTTGPYTF
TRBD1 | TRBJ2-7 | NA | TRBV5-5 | TGTGCCAGCAGCTTGGATGGGGACAGCTACGAGCAGTACTTC | CASSLDGDSYEQYF
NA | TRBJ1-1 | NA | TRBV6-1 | TGTGCCAGCAGTGAAGCGACGCGGGGGGGGCGAGCTTTCTTT | CASSEATRGGRAFF
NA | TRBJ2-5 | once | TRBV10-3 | TGTGCCATCAGTGAGACCAGGGCGAAGACCCAGTACTTC | CAISETRAKTQYF
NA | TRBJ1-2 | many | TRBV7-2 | TGTGCCAGCAGCTTAGATTCCAGCGGCTACACCTTC | CASSLDSSGYTF
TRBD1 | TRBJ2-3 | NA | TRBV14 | TGTGCCAGCAGCCCCGGACAGGGGTTAGATACGCAGTATTTT | CASSPGQGLDTQYF
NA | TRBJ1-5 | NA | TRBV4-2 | TGTGCCAGCAGCCTCGACAGGAATCAGCCCCAGCATTTT | CASSLDRNQPQHF
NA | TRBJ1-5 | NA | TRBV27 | TGTGCCAGCAGTGCCACAGGGAGTCGATCGGATCAGCCCCAGCATTTT | CASSATGSRSDQPQHF
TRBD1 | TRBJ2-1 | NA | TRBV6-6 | TGTGCCAGCAGTCCGGACAGGGGCCCCTACAATGAGCAGTTCTTC | CASSPDRGPYNEQFF
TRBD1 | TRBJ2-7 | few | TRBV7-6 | TGTGCCAGCAGCGAACCGGGACAGGGGGTCGAGCAGTACTTC | CASSEPGQGVEQYF
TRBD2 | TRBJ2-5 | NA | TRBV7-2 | TGTGCCAGCAGCTTGACTAGCGGGAGAGGGCAAGAGACCCAGTACTTC | CASSLTSGRGQETQYF